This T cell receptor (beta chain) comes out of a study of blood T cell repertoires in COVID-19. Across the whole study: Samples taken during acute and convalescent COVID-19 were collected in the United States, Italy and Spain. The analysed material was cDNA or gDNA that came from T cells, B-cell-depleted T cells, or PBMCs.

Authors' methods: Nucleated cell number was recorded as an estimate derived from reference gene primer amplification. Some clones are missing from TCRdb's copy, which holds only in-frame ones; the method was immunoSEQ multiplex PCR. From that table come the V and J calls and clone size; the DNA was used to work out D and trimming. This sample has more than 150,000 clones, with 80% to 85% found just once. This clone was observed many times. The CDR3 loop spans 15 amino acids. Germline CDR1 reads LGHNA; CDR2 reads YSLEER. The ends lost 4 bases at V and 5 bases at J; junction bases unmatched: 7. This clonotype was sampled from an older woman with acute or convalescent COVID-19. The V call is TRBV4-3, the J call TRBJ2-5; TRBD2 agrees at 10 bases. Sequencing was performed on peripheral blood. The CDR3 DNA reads TGCGCCAGCAGCCGTTCCCCGACTAGCGGGGAGACCCAGTACTTC. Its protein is CASSRSPTSGETQYF.